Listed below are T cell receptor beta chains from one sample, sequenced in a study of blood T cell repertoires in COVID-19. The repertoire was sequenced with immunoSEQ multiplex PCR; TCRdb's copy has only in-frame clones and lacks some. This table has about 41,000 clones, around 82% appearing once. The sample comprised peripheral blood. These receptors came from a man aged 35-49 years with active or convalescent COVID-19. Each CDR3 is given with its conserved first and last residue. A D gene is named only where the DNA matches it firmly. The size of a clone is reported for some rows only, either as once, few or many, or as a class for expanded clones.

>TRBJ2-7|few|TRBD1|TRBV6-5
TGTGCCAGCAGTACCCCGGGACAGCCTTACGAGCAGTACTTC
CASSTPGQPYEQYF
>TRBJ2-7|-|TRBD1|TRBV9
TGTGCCAGCAGCGTTGGGGACAGCTCCTACGAGCAGTACTTC
CASSVGDSSYEQYF
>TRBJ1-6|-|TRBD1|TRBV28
TGTGCCAGCACAAACCGGGACAGGGGAATCTCACCCCTCCACTTT
CASTNRDRGISPLHF
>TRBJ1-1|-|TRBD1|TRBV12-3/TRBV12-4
TGTGCCAGCAGTTTGGCAGGGGGCCGGGCTTTCTTT
CASSLAGGRAFF
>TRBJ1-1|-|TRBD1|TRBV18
TGTGCCAGCTCACCACCGATACAGGGGGGTCTCACTGAAGCTTTCTTT
CASSPPIQGGLTEAFF
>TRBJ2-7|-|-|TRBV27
TGTGCCAGCAGTCCCTCAGACAGGTCTGGAGAGCAGTACTTC
CASSPSDRSGEQYF
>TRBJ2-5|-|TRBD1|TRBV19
TGTGCCAGTAGCATTGGACAGGGGAAGGGAGAGACCCAGTACTTC
CASSIGQGKGETQYF
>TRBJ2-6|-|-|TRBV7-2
TGTGCCAGCAGCTTCGGTGAAGCTGGGGCCAACGTCCTGACTTTC
CASSFGEAGANVLTF
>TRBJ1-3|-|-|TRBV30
TGTGCCTGGAGTCCCCCGGGTTACACCATATATTTT
CAWSPPGYTIYF
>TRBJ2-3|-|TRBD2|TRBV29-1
TGCAGCGCCCGGGTTGGGCGGGGGGGCACAGATACGCAGTATTTT
CSARVGRGGTDTQYF
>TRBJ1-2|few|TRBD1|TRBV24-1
TGTGCCACCAGTGGGGCCGGGACAGGGTACTATGGCTACACCTTC
CATSGAGTGYYGYTF
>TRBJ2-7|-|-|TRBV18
TGTGCCAGCTCACGACAGGAATCCTACGAGCAGTACTTC
CASSRQESYEQYF
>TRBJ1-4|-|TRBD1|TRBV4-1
TGCGCCAGCAGCCAAGGGGTAGTGGACAGGGGTGAAAAACTGTTTTTT
CASSQGVVDRGEKLFF